This TCR beta chain derives from a study of blood T cell repertoires in COVID-19. Generated by immunoSEQ multiplex PCR, the TCRdb table keeps only in-frame clones and is missing some. This table holds hundreds of thousands of clones, around 86% found once. The CDR3 totals 17 residues. Germline lookup yields CDR1 LGHDT and CDR2 YNNKEL (reference sequence). With V trimmed by 4 bases and J by 2 bases, 13 bases remained unmatched. Sequenced input: peripheral blood. This receptor was obtained from a man in his fifties with COVID-19, enrolled during active disease. V is TRBV3-1 (or the pseudogene TRBV3-2) and J is TRBJ2-5, with 7 bases fitting TRBD1. The CDR3 DNA sequence: TGTGCCAGCAGCCCGGGACAGCTTTTATCGGGGCAAGAGACCCAGTACTTC. Its protein product is CASSPGQLLSGQETQYF.